This entry describes one TCR beta chain. Its matching antigen is unknown. Repertoires were generated with immunoSEQ multiplex PCR, while TCRdb's copy carries only in-frame clones and drops some. The data show about 110,000 clones, approximately 90% seen once. These data belong to a study of T cell responses to AZD1222 COVID-19 vaccine. Study-wide points: Baseline antibody screening turned up just six seropositive AZD1222 recipients. In a largely white British group with more females than males, clonal diversity was possibly underestimated. Nearly half of spike-specific TCRs reportedly target variant regions that are unmutated in the B.1.351 and B.1.1.7 variants.

The CDR3 has 16 residues. Germline values: CDR1 SGHRS, CDR2 YFSETQ. Trimming removed 0 bases from V and 4 bases from J, with 16 bases in between. The source of this sequence is an adult who received the AZD1222 COVID-19 vaccine. The chain has TRBV5-1 and TRBJ1-2; D is ambiguous. This specimen was peripheral blood, taken 28 days after the second AZD1222 dose. CDR3 DNA sequence: TGCGCCAGCAGCTTGGGGCGGACGGCGGAGGGCTATGGCTACACCTTC. Translating it yields CASSLGRTAEGYGYTF.